The 32 T cell receptor beta chains listed next were all sequenced from one sample in a study of T cell repertoires and Cas9 in healthy adults. TCRdb's copy holds only in-frame clones and misses some; the assay was immunoSEQ multiplex PCR. The top ten clones hold about 0.78% of a sample with about 22,000 clones, 85% to 95% of them seen once. Sequencing was carried out using CD4+ effector T cells (CD127+, CD25-, CD137-, CD154-) from PBMCs; culture status not recorded. These receptors came from a human donor in good health.

A single count supports this clone. The chain carries TRBV28 and TRBJ2-6; 12 bases are a match to TRBD1. V lost 6 bases, J lost 4 bases, and 10 bases stayed unmatched. This CDR3 is 18 amino acids long. Germline CDR1 MDHEN, CDR2 SYDVKM. The CDR3: CASRDPGQGASGANVLTF. In nucleotides, the CDR3 is TGTGCCAGCAGGGATCCGGGACAGGGGGCGTCCGGGGCCAACGTCCTGACTTTC.

The gene calls are TRBV5-1 and TRBJ1-4; D unclear. Germline V gene data show CDR1 as SGHRS and CDR2 as YFSETQ. This CDR3 is built from 14 residues. V was shortened by 4 bases and J by 8 bases, with 15 bases between the two germline ends. The CDR3 is CASSPGQLREKLFF. The CDR3 nucleotides are TGCGCCAGCAGCCCCGGGCAGTTGAGGGAAAAACTGTTTTTT.

This rearrangement joins TRBV19 to TRBJ1-5; D perhaps matches TRBD1 (6 bases). The CDR3 extends over 13 amino acids. The germline gives CDR1 LNHDA, CDR2 SQIVND (reference sequence). The V end lost 4 bases, the J end lost 5 bases, and 9 bases lay between the germline ends. The CDR3 is CASSTKGDQPQHF. CDR3 bases: TGTGCCAGTAGTACAAAGGGGGATCAGCCCCAGCATTTT.

The V call is TRBV28, the J call TRBJ1-1; D unresolved. CDR1 is MDHEN and CDR2 is SYDVKM in the germline V gene. Deletions cut 4 bases from V and 1 base from J, with 13 bases between. The CDR3 totals 15 residues. CDR3 nucleotides: TGTGCCAGCAGTTCAGCGACACAAACGAACACTGAAGCTTTCTTT. Translating it yields CASSSATQTNTEAFF.

This chain joins TRBV7-3 and TRBJ1-6, with TRBD1 matching 12 bases. Germline assignment: CDR1 SGHTA and CDR2 FQGTGA. CDR3 size: 15 residues. Trimming cost V 5 bases and J 13 bases; bases outside gene matches: 9. CDR3 DNA: TGTGCCAGCAGCCGGGACAGGGGGCCCGAGTGGCCCCTCCACTTT. Its translation: CASSRDRGPEWPLHF. Combining the CDR3 with reference TRBV7-3 and TRBJ1-6 gives the whole variable domain GAGVSQTPSNKVTEKGKYVELRCDPISGHTALYWYRQSLGQGPEFLIYFQGTGAADDSGLPNDRFFAVRPEGSVSTLKIQRTERGDSAVYLCASSRDRGPEWPLHFGNGTRLTVT.

This rearrangement joins TRBV5-1 to TRBJ2-5, with D possibly TRBD2 on 6 matching bases. The CDR3 covers 15 residues. Germline lookup yields CDR1 SGHRS and CDR2 YFSETQ. Trimming took 6 bases from V and 0 from J, leaving 15 bases between them. This chain's CDR3 is CASTVGGAYQETQYF. DNA of the CDR3: TGCGCCAGCACCGTTGGAGGGGCGTACCAAGAGACCCAGTACTTC.

The table lists this clone with a count of one. The V gene is TRBV4-3, the J gene TRBJ1-1; D gene ambiguous. Germline V gene data show CDR1 as LGHNA and CDR2 as YSLEER. With 1 base removed from V and 5 bases from J, the gap between germline ends came to 8 bases. The length of the CDR3 is 13 residues. The CDR3 nucleotides read TGCGCCAGCAGCCAAGTAGGTGGGACTGAAGCTTTCTTT. Translated: CASSQVGGTEAFF.

This chain joins TRBV6-6 and TRBJ1-4, with D uncertain. The CDR3 is made up of 12 amino acids. The V end was cut by 0 bases, the J end by 7 bases, with 3 bases between. Germline loops: CDR1 MNHNY, CDR2 SVGAGI (reference sequence). As DNA, the CDR3 is TGTGCCAGCAGTTACTCAGGTGAAAAACTGTTTTTT. Protein product: CASSYSGEKLFF.

In regard to this clone: The sample has other DNA sequences that encode this CDR3 too. The CDR3 is CASSLRARSGGDNEQFF. The CDR3 bases are TGTGCCAGCAGCTTAAGGGCCCGAAGTGGCGGGGACAATGAGCAGTTCTTC. The gene calls are TRBV7-3 and TRBJ2-1; TRBD2 might be the D (6 bases). The germline gives CDR1 SGHTA, CDR2 FQGTGA. The CDR3 is 17 amino acids. The V gene lost 1 base and the J gene lost 5 bases, with 18 bases spanning the gap.

The chain combines TRBV2 with TRBJ1-2; no reliable D call. The CDR3 is made up of 11 amino acids. Between the trimmed V and J ends, which lost 8 bases and 5 bases, there was a span of 9 bases. Germline loops: CDR1 SNHLY, CDR2 FYNNEI. The CDR3 bases are TGTGCCAGCTCGAGGGAGTATGGCTACACCTTC. Its translation: CASSREYGYTF. The full variable domain, with the rest looked up from reference TRBV2 and TRBJ1-2, is EPEVTQTPSHQVTQMGQEVILRCVPISNHLYFYWYRQILGQKVEFLVSFYNNEISEKSEIFDDQFSVERPDGSNFTLKIRSTKLEDSAMYFCASSREYGYTFGSGTRLTVV.

The chain joins TRBV6-5 to TRBJ1-6; 7 nucleotides agree with TRBD1. Germline CDR1 reads MNHEY; CDR2 reads SVGAGI. This CDR3 has 15 residues. Germline trimming cut 7 bases from V and 10 bases from J; bases unmatched to any gene: 13. The CDR3 nucleotides are TGTGCCAGCACTAAAGCAGGGGGTCAAGGGTCACCCCTCCACTTT. Translated, it gives CASTKAGGQGSPLHF.

The V call is TRBV6-1, the J call TRBJ2-1, with a tentative D call TRBD2 (6 bases). The CDR3 extends over 14 amino acids. Germline CDR1 reads MNHNS; CDR2 reads SASEGT. V lost 4 bases and J 10 bases, leaving 17 bases between the germline ends. The CDR3, as DNA: TGTGCCAGCAGTGCCCAAGGAGGGGTGTTAGAGCAGTTCTTC. It yields the protein CASSAQGGVLEQFF.

This rearrangement joins TRBV10-2 to TRBJ1-2; 7 bases align to TRBD1. Germline assignment: CDR1 WSHSY and CDR2 SAAADI. The CDR3 sequence is 15 residues long. After removal of 0 bases from V and 4 bases from J, the junction contained 5 bases not matched to a gene. CDR3 DNA sequence: TGCGCCAGCAGTGAGTCATTGGGACAGTTCTATGGCTACACCTTC. Protein: CASSESLGQFYGYTF.

The chain couples TRBV7-5 to TRBJ1-5. TRBV7-5 is tagged as a pseudogene. The CDR3 loop spans 15 amino acids. In DNA form, the CDR3 reads TGTGCCAGAAGCCCCAGTTCGGATAGCAATCAGCCCCAGCATTTT. It specifies CARSPSSDSNQPQHF.

This chain joins TRBV5-1 and TRBJ1-1; D gene uncertain. V lost 1 base and J 1 base, leaving 11 bases between the germline ends. The CDR3 contains 15 residues. CDR1 and CDR2 (germline): SGHRS, YFSETQ. The CDR3 DNA reads as TGCGCCAGCAGCTTGATTGAGAGGGAGAACACTGAAGCTTTCTTT. It specifies CASSLIERENTEAFF.

The J gene is TRBJ2-5, the V gene TRBV7-7; D is possibly TRBD1 (6 bases). The germline gives CDR1 SSHAT, CDR2 FNYEAQ (reference sequence). The CDR3 length is 22 residues. V dropped 5 bases and J dropped 2 bases, with 36 bases sitting between them. The CDR3 loop reads CASSRTGTAHMIQGRKQETQYF. The CDR3 DNA reads as TGTGCCAGCAGCCGAACCGGGACCGCACACATGATACAGGGACGGAAGCAAGAGACCCAGTACTTC.

The chain carries TRBV29-1 and TRBJ1-1; 7 bases fit TRBD1. The germline V gene encodes CDR1 SQVTM and CDR2 ANQGSEA. This CDR3 has 16 residues. V was clipped by 6 bases and J by 0 bases; unmatched bases: 13. In DNA, the CDR3 is TGCAGCGTCCGTGACAGGGCTCTACTTATGAACACTGAAGCTTTCTTT. It codes for CSVRDRALLMNTEAFF.

The chain links TRBV7-9 to TRBJ2-7; 7 nucleotides agree with TRBD1. Trimming took 0 bases from V and 3 from J; bases not matched to a gene: 5. There are 15 residues in the CDR3. The V gene's germline CDR1 is SEHNR and CDR2 FQNEAQ (reference sequence). CDR3 sequence reads: CASSLASGGIYEQYF. In nucleotides, the CDR3 is TGTGCCAGCAGCTTAGCATCAGGGGGTATCTACGAGCAGTACTTC.

The V call is TRBV10-3, the J call TRBJ1-3, with unresolved D. The CDR3 extends over 14 amino acids. Trimming shortened V by 11 bases and J by 0 bases, and 14 bases separated the two germline ends. From germline, CDR1 is ENHRY and CDR2 SYGVKD. The CDR3 region is CAVRTASSGNTIYF. The CDR3 coding sequence is TGTGCCGTGAGGACGGCGAGCTCTGGAAACACCATATATTTT.

The J gene is TRBJ1-1, the V gene TRBV6-4; 7 bases fit TRBD1. The V and J ends lost 3 bases and 4 bases, in that order; junction bases with no gene match: 8. The V gene's germline CDR1 is MRHNA and CDR2 SNTAGT. CDR3 length: 15 amino acids. In DNA form, the CDR3 reads TGTGCCAGCAGTGAGCAAGGGGGCGGCGGCACTGAAGCTTTCTTT. Its translation: CASSEQGGGGTEAFF.

This clone was seen a few times. This sequence joins TRBV5-1 and TRBJ2-5; 9 bases fit TRBD2. V lost 0 bases, J lost 1 base, and 7 bases stayed unmatched. In germline, CDR1 is SGHRS, CDR2 YFSETQ. The CDR3 has 17 amino acids. CDR3 DNA sequence: TGCGCCAGCAGCTTGGGAGGCAGCGGGGGGCCCCAAGAGACCCAGTACTTC. It yields the protein CASSLGGSGGPQETQYF.

The J gene is TRBJ2-3, the V gene TRBV7-7, with 7 bases lining up with TRBD1. The CDR3 spans 14 residues. Germline CDR1 SSHAT, CDR2 FNYEAQ (reference sequence). With 5 bases clipped from V and 5 bases from J, the junction kept 7 bases outside the gene matches. Here the CDR3 DNA reads TGTGCCAGCAGCCCGAAGGGGGCGGGAGATACGCAGTATTTT. Amino acid sequence: CASSPKGAGDTQYF.

This chain joins TRBV6-6 and TRBJ1-2; no definite D call. In germline, CDR1 is MNHNY, CDR2 SVGAGI (reference sequence). CDR3 length equals 12 residues. The V end lost 0 bases, the J end lost 11 bases, and 10 bases lay between the germline ends. CDR3 bases: TGTGCCAGCAGTTACTCGATCGGGGTATACACCTTC. Protein product: CASSYSIGVYTF.

The chain joins TRBV6-5 to TRBJ2-2, with a tentative D call TRBD1 (6 bases). The CDR3 runs 15 residues. Germline V gives CDR1 MNHEY, CDR2 SVGAGI. Trimming removed 4 bases at V and 1 base at J, with 10 bases between. CDR3 coding DNA: TGTGCCAGCAGTTCCAGGGGTCAGAACACCGGGGAGCTGTTTTTT. Its protein product is CASSSRGQNTGELFF.

This rearrangement joins TRBV15 to TRBJ2-1, with 15 positions matching TRBD2. Germline V CDR1 and CDR2: LNHNV, YYDKDF (reference sequence). The CDR3 consists of 18 residues. V shed 4 bases and J 10 bases; nucleotides not matched to a gene: 14. The CDR3 sequence is CATSTPGGTSGRLGEQFF. For the CDR3, the DNA is TGTGCCACCAGCACCCCGGGGGGGACTAGCGGGAGGTTGGGAGAGCAGTTCTTC.

This chain uses TRBV5-4 with TRBJ2-5, with TRBD2 identical over 16 bases. CDR1 is SGHNT, CDR2 YYREEE, per germline (reference sequence). Trimming cost V 4 bases and J 5 bases; bases outside gene matches: 5. CDR3 length: 16 amino acids. The CDR3 region has the DNA TGTGCCAGCAGCCCCGGGACTAGCGGGAGGGGGGAGACCCAGTACTTC. Its translation is CASSPGTSGRGETQYF.

This clone was seen just once. The chain employs TRBV5-1 and TRBJ1-6; D may be TRBD1 (6 bases). Trimming cost V 4 bases and J 9 bases, with 23 bases left between them. The V gene's germline CDR1 is SGHRS and CDR2 YFSETQ. The length of the CDR3 is 17 residues. The CDR3 loop reads CASSRTGQLVDFSPLHF. In DNA, the CDR3 is TGCGCCAGCAGCAGGACGGGACAACTTGTGGATTTTTCACCCCTCCACTTT. The whole variable domain, remainder taken from reference TRBV5-1 and TRBJ1-6, is KAGVTQTPRYLIKTRGQQVTLSCSPISGHRSVSWYQQTPGQGLQFLFEYFSETQRNKGNFPGRFSGRQFSNSRSEMNVSTLELGDSALYLCASSRTGQLVDFSPLHFGNGTRLTVT.

The chain combines TRBV19 with TRBJ2-1; tentative D call: TRBD1 (6 bases). The CDR3 contains 11 residues. V was shortened by 6 bases and J by 12 bases, with 12 bases between the two germline ends. Germline lookup yields CDR1 LNHDA and CDR2 SQIVND (reference sequence). CDR3 sequence (DNA): TGTGCCAGTAGCCGGGACAACGGGCAGTTCTTC. As protein: CASSRDNGQFF. Combining the CDR3 with reference TRBV19 and TRBJ2-1 gives the whole variable domain DGGITQSPKYLFRKEGQNVTLSCEQNLNHDAMYWYRQDPGQGLRLIYYSQIVNDFQKGDIAEGYSVSREKKESFPLTVTSAQKNPTAFYLCASSRDNGQFFGPGTRLTVL.

The chain carries TRBV6-5 and TRBJ2-3; D gene unclear. Germline-derived CDR1 and CDR2 are MNHEY and SVGAGI. Trimming shortened V by 2 bases and J by 1 base, and 4 bases separated the two germline ends. The CDR3 covers 13 residues. Written as DNA, the CDR3 is TGTGCCAGCAGTTACCACGGCACAGATACGCAGTATTTT. Its protein product is CASSYHGTDTQYF.

The chain recombines TRBV10-3 with TRBJ2-7, with D tentatively TRBD2 (7 bases). V gave up 10 bases and J gave up 4 bases, with 20 bases separating them. This CDR3 region has 14 residues. CDR1 is ENHRY, CDR2 SYGVKD, per germline. Written as DNA, the CDR3 is TGTGCCACCGGATTGGAGGGGGGGCCTTACGAGCAGTACTTC. Protein sequence: CATGLEGGPYEQYF.

This clone was recorded only once. CDR3 sequence reads: CASSLRGAGANVLTF. The DNA of the CDR3 is TGTGCCAGCAGTTTAAGGGGCGCAGGGGCCAACGTCCTGACTTTC. The rearrangement joins TRBV28 to TRBJ2-6, with a possible D match to TRBD1 (5 bases). Trimming removed 2 bases from V and 4 bases from J, with 9 bases in between. The CDR3 length is 15 residues. CDR1 MDHEN and CDR2 SYDVKM come from the germline V gene.

The chain employs TRBV18 and TRBJ2-4; 7 bases are a match to TRBD1. V dropped 2 bases and J dropped 14; count of bases not matched to a gene: 9. Germline V gene lookup returns CDR1 KGHSH and CDR2 LQKENI. This CDR3 is built from 13 residues. The CDR3 DNA sequence: TGTGCCAGCTCACCAACGCCCGGGACAGATGAGTACTTC. Its protein product is CASSPTPGTDEYF. The full variable domain, its missing parts supplied by reference TRBV18 and TRBJ2-4, is NAGVMQNPRHLVRRRGQEARLRCSPMKGHSHVYWYRQLPEEGLKFMVYLQKENIIDESGMPKERFSAEFPKEGPSILRIQQVVRGDSAAYFCASSPTPGTDEYFGAGTRLSVL.